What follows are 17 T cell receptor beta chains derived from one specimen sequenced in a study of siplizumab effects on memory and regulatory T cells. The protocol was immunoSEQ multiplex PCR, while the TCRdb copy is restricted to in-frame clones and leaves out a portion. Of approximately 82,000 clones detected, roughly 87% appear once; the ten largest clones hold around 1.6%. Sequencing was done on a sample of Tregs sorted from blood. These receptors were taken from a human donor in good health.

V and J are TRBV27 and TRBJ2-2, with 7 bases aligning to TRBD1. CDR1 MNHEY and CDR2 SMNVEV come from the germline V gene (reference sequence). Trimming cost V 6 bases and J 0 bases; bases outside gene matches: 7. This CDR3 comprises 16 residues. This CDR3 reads CASSFSGTANTGELFF. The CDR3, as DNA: TGTGCCAGCAGCTTCTCAGGGACAGCGAACACCGGGGAGCTGTTTTTT.

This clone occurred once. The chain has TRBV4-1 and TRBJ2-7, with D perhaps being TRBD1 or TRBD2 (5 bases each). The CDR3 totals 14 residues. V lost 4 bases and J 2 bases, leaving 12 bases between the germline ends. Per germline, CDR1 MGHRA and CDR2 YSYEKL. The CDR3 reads CASSRGDGAYEQYF. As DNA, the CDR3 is TGCGCCAGCAGCCGAGGGGACGGAGCCTACGAGCAGTACTTC.

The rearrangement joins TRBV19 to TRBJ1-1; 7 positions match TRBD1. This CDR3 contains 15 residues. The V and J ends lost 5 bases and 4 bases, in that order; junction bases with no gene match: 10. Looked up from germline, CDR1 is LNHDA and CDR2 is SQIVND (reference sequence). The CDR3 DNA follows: TGTGCCAGTAGTCCCCTAACAGGGGTGGGCACTGAAGCTTTCTTT. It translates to CASSPLTGVGTEAFF.

In DNA, the CDR3 is TGTGCCAGTAGTATAGTCCAGGGCCTGAACACTGAAGCTTTCTTT. Its protein product is CASSIVQGLNTEAFF. The chain joins TRBV19 to TRBJ1-1, with TRBD1 as a possible D gene (5 bases). CDR3 length equals 15 residues. V lost 1 base and J 0 bases, leaving 9 bases between the germline ends. Germline loops: CDR1 LNHDA, CDR2 SQIVND (reference sequence).

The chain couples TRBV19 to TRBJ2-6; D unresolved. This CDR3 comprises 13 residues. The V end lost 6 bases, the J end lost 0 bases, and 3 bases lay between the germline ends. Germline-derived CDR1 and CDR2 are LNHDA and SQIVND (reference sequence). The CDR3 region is CASSTSGANVLTF. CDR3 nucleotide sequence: TGTGCCAGTAGCACCTCTGGGGCCAACGTCCTGACTTTC.

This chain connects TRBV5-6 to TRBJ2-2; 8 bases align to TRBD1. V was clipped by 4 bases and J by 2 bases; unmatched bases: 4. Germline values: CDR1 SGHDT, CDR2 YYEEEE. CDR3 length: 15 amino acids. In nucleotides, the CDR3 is TGTGCCAGCAGCCCTGACAGGGGTAACACCGGGGAGCTGTTTTTT. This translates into CASSPDRGNTGELFF.

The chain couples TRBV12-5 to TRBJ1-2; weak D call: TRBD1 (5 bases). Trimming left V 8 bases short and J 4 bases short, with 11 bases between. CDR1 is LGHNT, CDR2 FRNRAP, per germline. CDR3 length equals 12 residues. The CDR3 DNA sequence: TGTGCTAGTTCAGGGCCTGGCTATGGCTACACCTTC. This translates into CASSGPGYGYTF.

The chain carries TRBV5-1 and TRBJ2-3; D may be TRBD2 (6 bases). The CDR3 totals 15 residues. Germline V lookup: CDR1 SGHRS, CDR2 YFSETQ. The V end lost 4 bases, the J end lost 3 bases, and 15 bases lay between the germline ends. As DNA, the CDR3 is TGCGCCAGCAGCCCGGGCGGAGGGGTGACAGATACGCAGTATTTT. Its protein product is CASSPGGGVTDTQYF.

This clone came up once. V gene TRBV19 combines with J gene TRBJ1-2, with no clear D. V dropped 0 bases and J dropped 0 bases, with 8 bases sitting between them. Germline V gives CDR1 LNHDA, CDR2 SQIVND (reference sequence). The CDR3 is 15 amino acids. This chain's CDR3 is CASSIDQWANYGYTF. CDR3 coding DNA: TGTGCCAGTAGTATAGATCAATGGGCTAACTATGGCTACACCTTC.

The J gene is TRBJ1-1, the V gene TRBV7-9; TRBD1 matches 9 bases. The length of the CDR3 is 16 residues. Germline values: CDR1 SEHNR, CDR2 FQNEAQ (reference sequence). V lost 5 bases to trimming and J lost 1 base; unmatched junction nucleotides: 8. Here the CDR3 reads CASSPQTGGRNTEAFF. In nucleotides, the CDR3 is TGTGCCAGCAGCCCCCAGACAGGGGGAAGGAACACTGAAGCTTTCTTT. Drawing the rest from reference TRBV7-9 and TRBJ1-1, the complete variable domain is DTGVSQNPRHKITKRGQNVTFRCDPISEHNRLYWYRQTLGQGPEFLTYFQNEAQLEKSRLLSDRFSAERPKGSFSTLEIQRTEQGDSAMYLCASSPQTGGRNTEAFFGQGTRLTVV.

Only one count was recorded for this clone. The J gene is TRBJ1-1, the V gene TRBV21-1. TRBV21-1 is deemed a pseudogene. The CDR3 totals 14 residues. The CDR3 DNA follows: TGTGCCAGCACCCCTCTAATTCTGAACACTGAAGCTTTCTTT. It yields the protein CASTPLILNTEAFF.

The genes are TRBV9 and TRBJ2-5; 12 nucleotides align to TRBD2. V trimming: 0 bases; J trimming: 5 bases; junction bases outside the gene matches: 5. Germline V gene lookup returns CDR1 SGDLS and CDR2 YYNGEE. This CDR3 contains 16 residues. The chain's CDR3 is CASSVGLAGGLETQYF. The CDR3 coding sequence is TGTGCCAGCAGCGTAGGGCTAGCGGGGGGGCTGGAGACCCAGTACTTC.

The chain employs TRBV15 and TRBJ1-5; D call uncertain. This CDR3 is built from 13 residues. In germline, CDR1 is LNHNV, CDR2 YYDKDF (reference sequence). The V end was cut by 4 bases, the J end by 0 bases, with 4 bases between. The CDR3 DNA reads TGTGCCACCAGCACGAATAGCAATCAGCCCCAGCATTTT. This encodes CATSTNSNQPQHF.

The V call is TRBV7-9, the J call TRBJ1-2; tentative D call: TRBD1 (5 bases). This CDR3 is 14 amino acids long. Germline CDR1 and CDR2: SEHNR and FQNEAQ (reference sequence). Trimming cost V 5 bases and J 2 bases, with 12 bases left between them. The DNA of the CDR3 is TGTGCCAGCAGCAACCGGGGGGGGAACTATGGCTACACCTTC. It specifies CASSNRGGNYGYTF. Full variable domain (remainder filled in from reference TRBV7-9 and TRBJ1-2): DTGVSQNPRHKITKRGQNVTFRCDPISEHNRLYWYRQTLGQGPEFLTYFQNEAQLEKSRLLSDRFSAERPKGSFSTLEIQRTEQGDSAMYLCASSNRGGNYGYTFGSGTRLTVV.

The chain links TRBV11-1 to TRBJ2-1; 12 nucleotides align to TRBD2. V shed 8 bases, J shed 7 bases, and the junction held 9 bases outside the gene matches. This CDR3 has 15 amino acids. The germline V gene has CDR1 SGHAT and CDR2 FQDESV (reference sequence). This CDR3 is CASRRTSGTGNEQFF. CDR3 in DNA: TGTGCCAGCCGGAGGACTAGCGGGACGGGGAATGAGCAGTTCTTC.

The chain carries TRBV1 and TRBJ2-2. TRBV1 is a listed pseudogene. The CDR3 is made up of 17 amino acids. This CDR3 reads CTSSQDTIVVHTGELFF. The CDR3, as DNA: TGCACCAGCAGCCAAGACACCATTGTGGTCCACACCGGGGAGCTGTTTTTT.

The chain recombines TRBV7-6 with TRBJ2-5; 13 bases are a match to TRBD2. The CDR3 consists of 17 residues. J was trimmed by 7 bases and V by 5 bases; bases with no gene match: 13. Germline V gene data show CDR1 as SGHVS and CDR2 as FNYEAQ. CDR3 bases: TGTGCCAGCAGCCCCGCCGGGACTAGCGGGGTCGCGGGGACCCAGTACTTC. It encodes CASSPAGTSGVAGTQYF.